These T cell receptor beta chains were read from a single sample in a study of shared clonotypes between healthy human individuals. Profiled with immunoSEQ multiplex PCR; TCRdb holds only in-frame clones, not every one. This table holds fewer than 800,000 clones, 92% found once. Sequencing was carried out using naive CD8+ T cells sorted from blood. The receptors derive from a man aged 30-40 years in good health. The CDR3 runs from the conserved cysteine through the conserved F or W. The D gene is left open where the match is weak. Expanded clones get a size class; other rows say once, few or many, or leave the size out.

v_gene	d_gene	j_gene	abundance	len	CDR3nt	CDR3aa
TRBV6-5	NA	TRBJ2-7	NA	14	TGTGCCAGCAGTTCGGGGGCTGGAAGCTACGAGCAGTACTTC	CASSSGAGSYEQYF
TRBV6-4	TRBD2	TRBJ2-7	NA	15	TGTGCCAGCAGTACCCTTAGCGGGAGGATCTACGAGCAGTACTTC	CASSTLSGRIYEQYF
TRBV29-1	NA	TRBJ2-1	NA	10	TGCAGCGTTGAGGTCAATGAGCAGTTCTTC	CSVEVNEQFF
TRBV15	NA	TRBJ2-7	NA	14	TGTGCCACCAGCAGAGTCGGAGAGCTAGGCGAGCAGTACTTC	CATSRVGELGEQYF
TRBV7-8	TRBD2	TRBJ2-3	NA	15	TGTGCCAGCAGCTACGGGACTAGGGCTACAGATACGCAGTATTTT	CASSYGTRATDTQYF
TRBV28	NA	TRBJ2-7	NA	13	TGTGCCAGCCGTCCGGGGGTTTCCTACGAGCAGTACTTC	CASRPGVSYEQYF
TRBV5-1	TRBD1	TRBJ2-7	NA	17	TGCGCCAGCAGCTTAGAAACCCGGGACAGGGGGGTCTACGAGCAGTACTTC	CASSLETRDRGVYEQYF
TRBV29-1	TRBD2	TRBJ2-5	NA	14	TGCAGCGTGGGGGGACTAGCGGGAGGAGAGACCCAGTACTTC	CSVGGLAGGETQYF
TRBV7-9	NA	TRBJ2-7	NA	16	TGTGCCAGCGGGGGGAGTATCACAGCGGACTCCTACGAGCAGTACTTC	CASGGSITADSYEQYF
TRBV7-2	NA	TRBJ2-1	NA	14	TGTGCCAGCAGCTTAGAACTCCGCGACAATGAGCAGTTCTTC	CASSLELRDNEQFF
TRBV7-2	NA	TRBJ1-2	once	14	TGTGCCAGCAGCTTAGCGCTCGGATCCAGGGGCTACACCTTC	CASSLALGSRGYTF
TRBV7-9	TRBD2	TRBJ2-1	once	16	TGTGCCAGCAGACCACAACCTAGCGGGCCAAACAATGAGCAGTTCTTC	CASRPQPSGPNNEQFF
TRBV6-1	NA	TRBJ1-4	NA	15	TGTGCCAGCAGTGAAGCTGGGGGGGGTAATGAAAAACTGTTTTTT	CASSEAGGGNEKLFF
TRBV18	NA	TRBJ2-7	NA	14	TGTGCCAGCTCACCAACGGACTCCGCCTACGAGCAGTACTTC	CASSPTDSAYEQYF
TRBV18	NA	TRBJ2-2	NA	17	TGTGCCAGCTCACCCACGACTGGGTGGCGGGACACCGGGGAGCTGTTTTTT	CASSPTTGWRDTGELFF
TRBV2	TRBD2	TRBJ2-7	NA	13	TGTGCCAGCAAGGTGACTAGCGACTACGAGCAGTACTTC	CASKVTSDYEQYF
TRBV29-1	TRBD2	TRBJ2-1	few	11	TGCAGCGTTTTTCTAGCGGGAGGTCAGTTCTTC	CSVFLAGGQFF
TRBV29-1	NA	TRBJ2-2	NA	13	TGCAGCGTTGCAGGCCAGAACACCGGGGAGCTGTTTTTT	CSVAGQNTGELFF
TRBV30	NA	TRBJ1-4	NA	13	TGTGCCTGGAGTCGGGACTTAAATGAAAAACTGTTTTTT	CAWSRDLNEKLFF
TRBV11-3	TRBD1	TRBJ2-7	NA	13	TGTGCCAGCAGCAGCGCGACAGGGTCCGAGCAGTACTTC	CASSSATGSEQYF
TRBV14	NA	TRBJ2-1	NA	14	TGTGCCAGCAGCCCCGACAGGTGGCGAGGAGAGCAGTTCTTC	CASSPDRWRGEQFF
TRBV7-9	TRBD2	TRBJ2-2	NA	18	TGTGCCAGCAGCTCTCCCTTTAGCGGGAAGGGGGTCACCGGGGAGCTGTTTTTT	CASSSPFSGKGVTGELFF
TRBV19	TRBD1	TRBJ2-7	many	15	TGTGCCAGTAGTACGTTCCCGGGACAGGCCTACGAGCAGTACTTC	CASSTFPGQAYEQYF
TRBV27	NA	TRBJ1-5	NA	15	TGTGCCAGCAGTTTATACACAGGAGGAAATCAGCCCCAGCATTTT	CASSLYTGGNQPQHF
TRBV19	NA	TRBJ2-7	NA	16	TGTGCCAGTAGTATGAGGACGGCCGCCCCCTACGACGAGCAGTACTTC	CASSMRTAAPYDEQYF
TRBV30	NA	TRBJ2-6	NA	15	TGTGCCTGGAGTGTAGCAGGGGCTGGGGCCAACGTCCTGACTTTC	CAWSVAGAGANVLTF
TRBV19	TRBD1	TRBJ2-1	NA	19	TGTGCCAGTAGTCTTAAGGGCAGGGGGCTTAAAGGCTCCTACAATGAGCAGTTCTTC	CASSLKGRGLKGSYNEQFF
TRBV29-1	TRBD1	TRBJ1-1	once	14	TGCAGCGTTCACGGGGGGACAGGGAACACTGAAGCTTTCTTT	CSVHGGTGNTEAFF